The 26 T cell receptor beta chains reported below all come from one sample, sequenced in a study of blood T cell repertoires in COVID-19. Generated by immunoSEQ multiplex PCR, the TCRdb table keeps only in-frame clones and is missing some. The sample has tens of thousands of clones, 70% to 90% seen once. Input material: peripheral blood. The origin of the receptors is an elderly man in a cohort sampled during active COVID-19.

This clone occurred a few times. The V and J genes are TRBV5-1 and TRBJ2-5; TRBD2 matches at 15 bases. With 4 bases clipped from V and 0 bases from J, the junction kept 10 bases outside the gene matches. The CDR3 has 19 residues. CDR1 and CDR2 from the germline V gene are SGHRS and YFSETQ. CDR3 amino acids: CASSPGLAGGITYQETQYF. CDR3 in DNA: TGCGCCAGCAGCCCCGGACTAGCGGGGGGGATTACATACCAAGAGACCCAGTACTTC.

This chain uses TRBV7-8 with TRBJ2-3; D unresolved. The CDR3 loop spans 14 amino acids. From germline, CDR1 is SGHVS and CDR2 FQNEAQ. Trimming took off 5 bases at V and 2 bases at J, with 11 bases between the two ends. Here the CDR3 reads CASSRVSSTDTQYF. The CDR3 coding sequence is TGTGCCAGCAGCCGAGTGAGCTCCACAGATACGCAGTATTTT.

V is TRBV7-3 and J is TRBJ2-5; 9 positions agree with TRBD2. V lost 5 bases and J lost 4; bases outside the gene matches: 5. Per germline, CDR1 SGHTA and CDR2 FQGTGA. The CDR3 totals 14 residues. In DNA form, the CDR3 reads TGTGCCAGCAGCATCGCGGGGGGGCTAGAGACCCAGTACTTC. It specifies CASSIAGGLETQYF. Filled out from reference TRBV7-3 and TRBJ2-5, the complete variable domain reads GAGVSQTPSNKVTEKGKYVELRCDPISGHTALYWYRQSLGQGPEFLIYFQGTGAADDSGLPNDRFFAVRPEGSVSTLKIQRTERGDSAVYLCASSIAGGLETQYFGPGTRLLVL.

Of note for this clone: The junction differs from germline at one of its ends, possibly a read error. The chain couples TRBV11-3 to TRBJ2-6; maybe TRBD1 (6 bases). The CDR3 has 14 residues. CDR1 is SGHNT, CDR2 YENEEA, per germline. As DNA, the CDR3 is TGTGCCAGCAGCTTAGTCCTGGGGGCGAACGTCCTGACTTTC. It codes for CASSLVLGANVLTF.

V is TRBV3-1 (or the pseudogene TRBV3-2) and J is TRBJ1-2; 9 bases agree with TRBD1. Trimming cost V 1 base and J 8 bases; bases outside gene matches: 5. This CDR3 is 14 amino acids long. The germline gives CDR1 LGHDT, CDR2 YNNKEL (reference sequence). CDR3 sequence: CASSQGRQGVGYTF. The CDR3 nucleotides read TGTGCCAGCAGCCAAGGTCGACAGGGGGTCGGCTACACCTTC.

CDR3 residues: CASSSGQGRETQYF. The CDR3 DNA sequence: TGTGCCAGCAGCTCCGGACAGGGCCGCGAGACCCAGTACTTC. The genes are TRBV9 and TRBJ2-5, with TRBD1 identical over 8 bases. Germline V gene data show CDR1 as SGDLS and CDR2 as YYNGEE. Trimming cost V 4 bases and J 5 bases; bases outside gene matches: 7. The CDR3 is 14 amino acids.

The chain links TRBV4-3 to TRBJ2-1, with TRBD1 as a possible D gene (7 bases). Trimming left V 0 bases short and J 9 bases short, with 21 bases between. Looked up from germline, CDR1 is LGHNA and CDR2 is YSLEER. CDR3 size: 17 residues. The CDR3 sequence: CASSQEMEGARSVEQFF. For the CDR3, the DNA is TGCGCCAGCAGCCAAGAAATGGAGGGGGCCCGGTCAGTTGAGCAGTTCTTC.

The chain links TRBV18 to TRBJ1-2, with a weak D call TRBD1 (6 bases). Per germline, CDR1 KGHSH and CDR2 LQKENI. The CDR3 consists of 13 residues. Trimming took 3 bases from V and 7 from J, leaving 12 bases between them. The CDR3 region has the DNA TGTGCCAGCTCACCTGGTTCAGGGGCTGGCTACACCTTC. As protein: CASSPGSGAGYTF.

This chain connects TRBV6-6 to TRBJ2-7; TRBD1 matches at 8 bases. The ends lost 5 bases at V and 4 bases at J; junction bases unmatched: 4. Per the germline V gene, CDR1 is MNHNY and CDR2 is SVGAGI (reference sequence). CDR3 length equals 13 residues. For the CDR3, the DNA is TGTGCCAGCAGTCAAGGACAGGGTTACGAGCAGTACGTC. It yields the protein CASSQGQGYEQYV.

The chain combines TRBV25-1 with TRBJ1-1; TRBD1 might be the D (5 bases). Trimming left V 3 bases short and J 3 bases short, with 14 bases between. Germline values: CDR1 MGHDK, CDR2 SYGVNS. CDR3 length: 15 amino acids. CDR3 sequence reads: CASSDRPGGDTEAFF. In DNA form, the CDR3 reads TGTGCCAGCAGTGACCGACCCGGAGGGGACACTGAAGCTTTCTTT. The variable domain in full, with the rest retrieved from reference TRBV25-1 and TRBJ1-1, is EADIYQTPRYLVIGTGKKITLECSQTMGHDKMYWYQQDPGMELHLIHYSYGVNSTEKGDLSSESTVSRIRTEHFPLTLESARPSHTSQYLCASSDRPGGDTEAFFGQGTRLTVV.

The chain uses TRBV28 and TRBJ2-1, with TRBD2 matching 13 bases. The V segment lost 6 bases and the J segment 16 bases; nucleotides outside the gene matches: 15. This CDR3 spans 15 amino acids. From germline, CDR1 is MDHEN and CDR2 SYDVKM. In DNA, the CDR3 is TGTGCCAGCAGAGAGGGACTACTAGCGGGGGGGCGCAAATTCTTC. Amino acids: CASREGLLAGGRKFF.

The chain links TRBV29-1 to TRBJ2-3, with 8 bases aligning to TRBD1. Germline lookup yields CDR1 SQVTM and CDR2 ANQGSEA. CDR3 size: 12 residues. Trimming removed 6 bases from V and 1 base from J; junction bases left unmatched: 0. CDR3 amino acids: CSVDRGTDTQYF. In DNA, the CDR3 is TGCAGCGTGGACAGGGGCACAGATACGCAGTATTTT.

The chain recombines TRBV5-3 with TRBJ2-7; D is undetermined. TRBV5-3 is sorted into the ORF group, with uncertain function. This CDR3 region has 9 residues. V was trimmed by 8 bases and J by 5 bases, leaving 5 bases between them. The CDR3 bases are TGTGCCAGGCCTAACGAGCAGTACGTC. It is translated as CARPNEQYV.

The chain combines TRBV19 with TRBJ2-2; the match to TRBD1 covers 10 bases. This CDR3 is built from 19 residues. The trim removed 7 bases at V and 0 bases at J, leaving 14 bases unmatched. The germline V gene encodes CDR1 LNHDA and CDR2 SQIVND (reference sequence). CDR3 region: CASMDRGNRWVSNTGELFF. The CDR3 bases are TGTGCCAGTATGGACAGGGGGAATCGGTGGGTCTCGAACACCGGGGAGCTGTTTTTT.

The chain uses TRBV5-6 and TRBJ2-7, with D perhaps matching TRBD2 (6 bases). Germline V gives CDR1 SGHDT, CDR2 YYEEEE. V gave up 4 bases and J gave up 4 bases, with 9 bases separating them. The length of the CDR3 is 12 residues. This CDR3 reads CASSRESYEQYV. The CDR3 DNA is TGTGCCAGCAGCCGGGAGTCGTACGAGCAGTACGTC.

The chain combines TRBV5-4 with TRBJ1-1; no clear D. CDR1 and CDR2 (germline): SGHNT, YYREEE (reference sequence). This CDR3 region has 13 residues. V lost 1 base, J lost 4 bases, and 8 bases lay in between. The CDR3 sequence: CASSLPLSTEAFF. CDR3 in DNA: TGTGCCAGCAGCTTGCCGTTGAGCACTGAAGCTTTCTTT.

The CDR3 sequence: CASSSDRYEQYV. CDR3 sequence (DNA): TGTGCCAGCTCATCTGACAGATACGAGCAGTACGTC. The chain uses TRBV18 and TRBJ2-7; weak D call: TRBD1 (5 bases). Between the trimmed V and J ends, which lost 5 bases and 4 bases, there was a span of 9 bases. The CDR3 spans 12 residues. CDR1 is KGHSH and CDR2 is LQKENI in the germline V gene.

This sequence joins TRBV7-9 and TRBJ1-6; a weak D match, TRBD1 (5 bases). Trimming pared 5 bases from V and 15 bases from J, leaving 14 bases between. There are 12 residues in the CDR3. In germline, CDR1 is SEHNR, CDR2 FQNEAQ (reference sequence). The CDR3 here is CASSPNGGNLHF. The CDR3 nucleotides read TGTGCCAGCAGCCCTAATGGGGGGAACCTCCACTTT.

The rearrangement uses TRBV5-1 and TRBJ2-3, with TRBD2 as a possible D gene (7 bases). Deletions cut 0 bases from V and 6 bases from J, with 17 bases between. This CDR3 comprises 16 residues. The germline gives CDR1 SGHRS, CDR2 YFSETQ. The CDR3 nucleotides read TGCGCCAGCAGCTTGGGTGGCCGGACTAGGGGGGATACGCAGTATTTT. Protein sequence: CASSLGGRTRGDTQYF.

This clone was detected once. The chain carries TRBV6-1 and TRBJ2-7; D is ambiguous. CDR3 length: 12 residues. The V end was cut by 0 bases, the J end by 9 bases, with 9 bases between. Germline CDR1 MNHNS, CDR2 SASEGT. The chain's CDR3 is CASSEASPVQYV. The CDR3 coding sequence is TGTGCCAGCAGTGAAGCTTCCCCCGTGCAGTACGTC.

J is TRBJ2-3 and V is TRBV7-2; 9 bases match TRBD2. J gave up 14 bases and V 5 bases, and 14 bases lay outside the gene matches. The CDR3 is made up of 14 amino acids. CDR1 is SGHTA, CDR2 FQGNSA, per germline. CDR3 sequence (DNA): TGTGCCAGCAGCCTAACCCATATGCGCGGGGGGGGGTATTTT. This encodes CASSLTHMRGGGYF.

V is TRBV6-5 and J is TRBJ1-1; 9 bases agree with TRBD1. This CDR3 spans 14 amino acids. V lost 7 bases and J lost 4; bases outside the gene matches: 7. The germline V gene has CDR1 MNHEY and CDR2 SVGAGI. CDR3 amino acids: CASITGGVGTEAFF. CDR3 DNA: TGTGCCAGCATTACAGGGGGCGTGGGCACTGAAGCTTTCTTT.

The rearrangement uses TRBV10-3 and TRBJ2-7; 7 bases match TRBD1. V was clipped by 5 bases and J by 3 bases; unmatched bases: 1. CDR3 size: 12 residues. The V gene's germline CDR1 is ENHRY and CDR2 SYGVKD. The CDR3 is CAISRTGYEQYV. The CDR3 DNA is TGTGCCATCAGTAGGACAGGCTACGAGCAGTACGTC.

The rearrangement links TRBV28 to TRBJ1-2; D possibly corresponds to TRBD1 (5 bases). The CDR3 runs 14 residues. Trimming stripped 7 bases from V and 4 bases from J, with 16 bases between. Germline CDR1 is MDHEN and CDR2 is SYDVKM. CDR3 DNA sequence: TGTGCCAGCACCCCGGGAGGGGAGGGCTATGGCTACACCTTC. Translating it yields CASTPGGEGYGYTF.

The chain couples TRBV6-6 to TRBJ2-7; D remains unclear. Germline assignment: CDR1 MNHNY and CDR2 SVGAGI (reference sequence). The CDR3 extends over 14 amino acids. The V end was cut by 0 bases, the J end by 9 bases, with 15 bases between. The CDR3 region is CASSYSLADLWQYV. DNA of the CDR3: TGTGCCAGCAGTTACTCGCTCGCAGATTTATGGCAGTACGTC.

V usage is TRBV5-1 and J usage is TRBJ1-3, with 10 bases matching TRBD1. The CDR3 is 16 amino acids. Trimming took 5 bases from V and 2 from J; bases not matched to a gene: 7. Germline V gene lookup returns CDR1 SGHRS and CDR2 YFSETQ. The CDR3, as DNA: TGCGCCAGCAGGGCCGGGACAGGGGCGACTGGAAACACCATATATTTT. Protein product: CASRAGTGATGNTIYF.